The 30 T cell receptor beta chains given below trace back to one sample, sequenced in a study of T cells in Graves' hyperthyroidism and ophthalmopathy. The investigators amplified TCR beta CDR3 regions from RNA transcripts. The study used the HTBI primer set for a first-round RT-PCR of the TCR CDR3. TCRdb reanalysed the multiplex PCR reads using MiXCR and keeps one entry per CDR3 protein. The sample consists of a few hundred thousand distinct CDR3 sequences, around 21% of them appearing once. The sample comprised blood. All receptors come from a young man with Graves' hyperthyroidism.

This clonotype occurred many times. The chain has TRBV28 and TRBJ2-5; D unclear. Germline V CDR1 and CDR2: MDHEN, SYDVKM. The V end was cut by 5 bases, the J end by 1 base, with 11 bases between. There are 14 residues in the CDR3. In nucleotides, the CDR3 is TGTGCCAGCAGTCACCCGACAATCCAAGAGACCCAGTACTTC. This gives the protein CASSHPTIQETQYF.

This clonotype was observed at least ten times. The rearrangement links TRBV28 to TRBJ1-5; D not certain. Germline V CDR1 and CDR2: MDHEN, SYDVKM. This CDR3 has 16 residues. V gave up 2 bases and J gave up 2 bases, with 13 bases separating them. CDR3 sequence: CASSLIRIGGNQPQHF. In nucleotides, the CDR3 is TGTGCCAGCAGTTTAATCCGAATCGGGGGCAATCAGCCCCAGCATTTT.

This clonotype has a count of ten or more. The chain is built from TRBV6-2 or TRBV6-3 and TRBJ1-1, with D unresolved. The V end lost 7 bases, the J end lost 1 base, and 10 bases lay between the germline ends. CDR3 length: 13 residues. The germline V gene encodes CDR1 MNHEY and CDR2 SVGEGT. This chain's CDR3 is CASTYRGNTEAFF. As DNA, the CDR3 is TGTGCCAGCACCTACAGAGGGAACACTGAAGCTTTCTTT.

This clonotype came up many times. V gene TRBV27 combines with J gene TRBJ1-5; D is unresolved. The length of the CDR3 is 14 residues. Germline V CDR1 and CDR2: MNHEY, SMNVEV (reference sequence). Trimming pared 0 bases from V and 4 bases from J, leaving 7 bases between. The CDR3 DNA reads as TGTGCCAGCAGTTTATCGGCCAAAAATCAGCCCCAGCATTTT. The encoded protein is CASSLSAKNQPQHF.

The chain joins TRBV29-1 to TRBJ2-7; D is perhaps TRBD2 (5 bases). The V and J ends lost 5 bases and 2 bases respectively, with 10 bases between them. The CDR3 spans 12 residues. Germline V gene lookup returns CDR1 SQVTM and CDR2 ANQGSEA. The CDR3 spells CSVKSGTYEQYF. The DNA for the CDR3 is TGCAGCGTTAAGAGCGGTACCTACGAGCAGTACTTC.

This clonotype has ten or more counts. This sequence joins TRBV11-2 and TRBJ1-1; 8 bases map to TRBD1. CDR3 length equals 14 residues. Losses at the gene ends were 6 bases for V and 3 bases for J; bases not matched to a gene: 6. Germline CDR1 and CDR2: SGHAT and FQNNGV. CDR3 residues: CASRLTGAHTEAFF. In nucleotides, the CDR3 is TGTGCCAGCAGATTGACAGGGGCTCACACTGAAGCTTTCTTT.

This clonotype was seen repeatedly, ten times or more. V gene TRBV12-3 or TRBV12-4 combines with J gene TRBJ1-1; 7 bases match TRBD1. CDR3 length: 14 residues. J was trimmed by 3 bases and V by 6 bases; bases with no gene match: 7. The CDR3 sequence is CASSLRDRYTEAFF. CDR3 coding DNA: TGTGCCAGCAGCCTCCGGGACAGATACACTGAAGCTTTCTTT.

Remarks on this clonotype: The CDR3 ends on some other residue instead of the conserved phenylalanine or tryptophan, so this is likely a read error. The CDR3 reads CASSLTGNSGYGYTY. The CDR3 coding sequence is TGTGCCAGCAGCTTGACTGGGAATTCGGGCTATGGCTACACCTAC. The rearrangement joins TRBV11-2 to TRBJ1-2; D gene unclear. Germline-derived CDR1 and CDR2 are SGHAT and FQNNGV. Trimming removed 3 bases at V and 4 bases at J, with 15 bases between. The CDR3 extends over 15 amino acids.

The sample holds many counts of this clonotype. The chain joins TRBV2 to TRBJ1-1; 9 nucleotides line up with TRBD1. Germline trimming cut 7 bases from V and 8 bases from J; bases unmatched to any gene: 8. Germline CDR1 SNHLY, CDR2 FYNNEI. CDR3 size: 13 residues. CDR3 amino acids: CASIVDRGSEAFF. The CDR3 DNA reads as TGTGCCAGCATAGTCGACAGGGGGTCCGAAGCTTTCTTT.

The genes are TRBV5-1 and TRBJ1-3, with D possibly matching TRBD1 (6 bases). The CDR3 is 16 amino acids. The germline gives CDR1 SGHRS, CDR2 YFSETQ. Trimming removed 0 bases at V and 3 bases at J, with 13 bases between. The CDR3 DNA is TGCGCCAGCAGCTTGGCGGCCAGGGGAAGTGGAAACACCATATATTTT. It encodes CASSLAARGSGNTIYF.

This clonotype was recorded many times. The chain combines TRBV7-6 with TRBJ2-2; 7 bases line up with TRBD1. The CDR3 spans 14 residues. V lost 7 bases to trimming and J lost 3 bases; unmatched junction nucleotides: 5. Germline-derived CDR1 and CDR2 are SGHVS and FNYEAQ. The chain's CDR3 is CASTRGSDTGELFF. The CDR3 DNA reads TGTGCCAGCACCAGGGGGTCTGACACCGGGGAGCTGTTTTTT.

This clonotype came up many times. The chain carries TRBV28 and TRBJ2-4, with 9 bases lining up with TRBD1. The germline gives CDR1 MDHEN, CDR2 SYDVKM. Trimming cost V 0 bases and J 5 bases; bases outside gene matches: 5. The CDR3 has 16 amino acids. The CDR3 spells CASSLWGDRDENIQYF. DNA for the CDR3: TGTGCCAGCAGTTTATGGGGGGACAGGGACGAAAACATTCAGTACTTC.

This sequence joins TRBV12-3 or TRBV12-4 and TRBJ2-7; perhaps TRBD1 as D (6 bases). CDR3 size: 14 residues. Trimming took 6 bases from V and 6 from J, leaving 18 bases between them. CDR3 DNA: TGTGCCAGCAGCTACACAGGGTGGTCAGGCGAGCAGTACTTC. This gives the protein CASSYTGWSGEQYF.

This clonotype was counted many times. The chain employs TRBV10-3 and TRBJ2-7; 13 nucleotides align to TRBD2. The V gene end was trimmed by 0 bases and the J gene end by 9 bases; junction bases not matched to a gene: 8. The CDR3 spans 16 residues. CDR1 and CDR2 (germline): ENHRY, SYGVKD. CDR3 loop: CAISESGLAGASRQYF. CDR3 in DNA: TGTGCCATCAGTGAGTCCGGACTAGCGGGGGCATCGCGGCAGTACTTC.

This clonotype was observed a few times. The rearrangement uses TRBV28 and TRBJ1-1, with 9 bases aligning to TRBD1. With V trimmed by 2 bases and J by 1 base, 8 bases remained unmatched. This CDR3 contains 17 residues. Germline CDR1 and CDR2: MDHEN and SYDVKM. The CDR3: CASSLLTGGAGNTEAFF. The CDR3 DNA follows: TGTGCCAGCAGTTTACTTACAGGGGGCGCAGGGAACACTGAAGCTTTCTTT.

This clonotype was seen a single time. The chain joins TRBV30 to TRBJ1-5; 8 nucleotides line up with TRBD1. V was pared by 3 bases and J by 3 bases, with 4 bases of the junction left unmatched. This CDR3 has 14 residues. Germline assignment: CDR1 GTSNPN and CDR2 SVGIG (reference sequence). DNA for the CDR3: TGTGCCTGGAGCCCGACAGGGGTCAATCAGCCCCAGCATTTT. Amino acids: CAWSPTGVNQPQHF.

This rearrangement joins TRBV6-5 to TRBJ2-7; TRBD1 matches 7 bases. CDR1 is MNHEY and CDR2 is SVGAGI in the germline V gene. Trimming took 4 bases from V and 0 from J; bases not matched to a gene: 9. This CDR3 region has 16 residues. CDR3 sequence: CASSSHRGISSYEQYF. The CDR3 DNA sequence: TGTGCCAGCAGTTCCCACAGGGGTATCAGCTCCTACGAGCAGTACTTC.

This clonotype was counted at least ten times. This rearrangement joins TRBV11-2 to TRBJ2-7; 9 bases align to TRBD1. The CDR3 length is 14 residues. CDR1 SGHAT and CDR2 FQNNGV come from the germline V gene. V lost 6 bases and J lost 5; bases outside the gene matches: 8. CDR3 region: CASRFGTGFHEQYF. CDR3 coding DNA: TGTGCCAGCAGGTTCGGGACAGGGTTTCACGAGCAGTACTTC.

This clonotype was counted at least ten times. The CDR3 protein is CASRDRVHEQYF. The CDR3 DNA follows: TGTGCCAGCAGGGACAGGGTCCACGAGCAGTACTTC. This chain uses TRBV6-1 with TRBJ2-7, with 8 bases that match TRBD1. With 6 bases clipped from V and 5 bases from J, the junction kept 3 bases outside the gene matches. Germline V gene data show CDR1 as MNHNS and CDR2 as SASEGT. The CDR3 sequence is 12 residues long.

This clonotype was observed a few times. The rearrangement uses TRBV6-1 and TRBJ2-3; TRBD2 aligns across 7 bases. Trimming took 1 base from V and 4 from J; bases not matched to a gene: 5. The CDR3 length is 15 residues. Germline V gene lookup returns CDR1 MNHNS and CDR2 SASEGT. This CDR3 reads CASSEVSGASDTQYF. The CDR3 nucleotides are TGTGCCAGCAGTGAAGTAAGCGGGGCCTCAGATACGCAGTATTTT.

V is TRBV20-1 and J is TRBJ2-2, with 13 nucleotides matching TRBD2. Germline trimming cut 0 bases from V and 6 bases from J; bases unmatched to any gene: 10. This CDR3 spans 18 amino acids. CDR1 DFQATT and CDR2 SNEGSKA come from the germline V gene (reference sequence). CDR3 in amino acids: CSARDRDRTSGSAGELFF. CDR3 coding DNA: TGCAGTGCTAGAGATCGAGATAGGACTAGCGGGAGTGCCGGGGAGCTGTTTTTT.

V usage is TRBV28 and J usage is TRBJ2-6; 11 bases map to TRBD2. The CDR3 sequence is 18 residues long. CDR1 and CDR2 (germline): MDHEN, SYDVKM. V dropped 3 bases and J dropped 2; count of bases not matched to a gene: 6. The CDR3 coding sequence is TGTGCCAGCAGTTTCGCGCTAGCGGGAGGACCTGGGGCCAACGTCCTGACTTTC. It specifies CASSFALAGGPGANVLTF.

In this sample, this clonotype turned up many times. V and J are TRBV12-3 or TRBV12-4 and TRBJ2-5; tentative D call: TRBD1 (6 bases). Trimming took off 6 bases at V and 1 base at J, with 9 bases between the two ends. The CDR3 contains 13 residues. CDR3 loop: CASREGVQETQYF. The CDR3 nucleotides read TGTGCCAGCAGAGAGGGGGTCCAAGAGACCCAGTACTTC.

This clonotype was seen repeatedly, ten times or more. The J gene is TRBJ1-1, the V gene TRBV9, with a tentative D call TRBD1 (5 bases). This CDR3 comprises 17 residues. Germline CDR1 reads SGDLS; CDR2 reads YYNGEE. V was trimmed by 4 bases and J by 8 bases, leaving 27 bases between them. CDR3 coding DNA: TGTGCCAGCAGCACATCCCCCGCCCCCGGGGACGGATCCGAAGCTTTCTTT. This encodes CASSTSPAPGDGSEAFF.

This clonotype was detected ten times or more. The chain employs TRBV2 and TRBJ2-5, with TRBD1 identical over 9 bases. J lost 3 bases, V lost 7 bases, and 3 bases had no gene match. Germline values: CDR1 SNHLY, CDR2 FYNNEI. This CDR3 has 13 residues. CDR3 sequence: CASTDRGEETQYF. The CDR3 DNA reads TGTGCCAGCACGGACAGGGGTGAAGAGACCCAGTACTTC.

This rearrangement joins TRBV6-1 to TRBJ2-7; TRBD2 aligns across 8 bases. This CDR3 has 11 residues. Germline trimming cut 7 bases from V and 7 bases from J; bases unmatched to any gene: 3. Germline V lookup: CDR1 MNHNS, CDR2 SASEGT. The chain's CDR3 is CASISGSEQYF. The DNA of the CDR3 is TGTGCCAGCATAAGCGGGAGTGAGCAGTACTTC.

This clonotype showed up many times. The chain recombines TRBV7-9 with TRBJ1-2; 8 nucleotides match TRBD1. J lost 5 bases, V lost 1 base, and 3 bases had no gene match. The germline gives CDR1 SEHNR, CDR2 FQNEAQ (reference sequence). The CDR3 extends over 14 amino acids. The CDR3 region has the DNA TGTGCCAGCAGCTTAGGGGGACAGGCGTATGGCTACACCTTC. Translation gives CASSLGGQAYGYTF.

In its sample, this clonotype was seen many times. The genes are TRBV6-1 and TRBJ1-5; D call uncertain. CDR3 size: 14 residues. The V gene's germline CDR1 is MNHNS and CDR2 SASEGT. The V and J ends lost 1 base and 3 bases respectively, with 7 bases between them. This chain's CDR3 is CASSEGVNNQPQHF. CDR3 DNA: TGTGCCAGCAGTGAAGGGGTAAACAATCAGCCCCAGCATTTT.

V is TRBV4-2 and J is TRBJ1-1; TRBD1 matches 8 bases. The junction had 11 bases not matched to a gene; V was cut back by 2 bases and J by 3 bases. Germline V gene lookup returns CDR1 LGHNA and CDR2 YNFKEQ. The CDR3 has 17 amino acids. The CDR3 here is CASSQPTSGTGDTEAFF. CDR3 bases: TGTGCCAGCAGCCAACCTACCTCGGGGACAGGCGACACTGAAGCTTTCTTT.

This clonotype was recorded at least ten times. The V gene is TRBV9, the J gene TRBJ1-1; D is unresolved. CDR3 size: 16 residues. Between the trimmed V and J ends, which lost 0 bases and 1 base, there was a span of 13 bases. CDR1 is SGDLS, CDR2 YYNGEE, per germline. CDR3 bases: TGTGCCAGCAGCGTAGGTCCGGCCTCGGGGAACACTGAAGCTTTCTTT. Its translation is CASSVGPASGNTEAFF.